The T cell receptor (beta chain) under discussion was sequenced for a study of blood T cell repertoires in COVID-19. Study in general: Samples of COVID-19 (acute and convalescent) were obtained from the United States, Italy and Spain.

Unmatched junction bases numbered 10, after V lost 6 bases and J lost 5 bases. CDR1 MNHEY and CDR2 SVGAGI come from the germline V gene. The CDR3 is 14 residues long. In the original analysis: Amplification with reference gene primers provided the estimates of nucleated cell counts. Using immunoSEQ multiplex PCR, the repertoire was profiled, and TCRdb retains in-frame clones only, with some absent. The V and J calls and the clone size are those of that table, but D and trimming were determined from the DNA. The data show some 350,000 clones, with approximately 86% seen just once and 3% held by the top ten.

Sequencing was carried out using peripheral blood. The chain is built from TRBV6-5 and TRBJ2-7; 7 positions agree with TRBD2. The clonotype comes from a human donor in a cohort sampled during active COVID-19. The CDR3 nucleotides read TGTGCCAGCAGGTCGAGCGGGACTCGCCACGAGCAGTACTTC. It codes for CASRSSGTRHEQYF.